This T cell receptor (beta chain) stems from a study of T cell changes during pregnancy in multiple sclerosis. Germline values: CDR1 PRHDT, CDR2 FYEKMQ (reference sequence). V was clipped by 5 bases and J by 0 bases; unmatched bases: 6. The CDR3 is made up of 17 amino acids. The repertoire was sequenced with immunoSEQ multiplex PCR; TCRdb's copy has only in-frame clones and lacks some. This sample has fewer than 65,000 clones, with approximately 93% found just once. The source of this sequence is a female donor with multiple sclerosis, enrolled in a pregnancy study. The sample was CD4+ T cells from peripheral blood mononuclear cells, taken in the third trimester of pregnancy. The V gene is TRBV13, the J gene TRBJ2-6; 8 bases are a match to TRBD2. The CDR3 region has the DNA TGTGCCAGCAGCGTCCTAGCGGGTTACTCTGGGGCCAACGTCCTGACTTTC. Translation: CASSVLAGYSGANVLTF.